This is a list of T cell receptor beta chains from one sample in a study of Ad26.COV2.S vaccination and SARS-CoV-2 variants. The protocol was immunoSEQ multiplex PCR, while the TCRdb copy is restricted to in-frame clones and leaves out a portion. Of fewer than 400,000 clones listed, roughly 86% are singletons. This material consisted of peripheral blood, taken in a trial of Ad26.COV2.S vaccine versus placebo. The receptor set was obtained from a person between 18 and 65 years old who received the Ad26.COV2.S COVID-19 vaccine or a placebo. Both conserved end residues are trimmed from each CDR3.

v_call cdr3_length cdr3_aa
TRBV19 13 ASSILGQRNTEAF
TRBV4-2 15 ASSQEVRSSSNQPQH
TRBV5-1 12 ASSPAGGRDTQY
TRBV10-3 13 AISEEGAGGYGYT
TRBV3-1/TRBV3-2 15 ASSQDVQPLAGNTIY
TRBV6-2/TRBV6-3 12 ASSYSVGPYEQY
TRBV6-5 12 ASRGQGFNEKLF
TRBV14 14 ASSQDHSGGRLRQY
TRBV2 9 ASSETGVYT
TRBV7-9 13 ASSLVDGVSDTQY
TRBV10-3 11 ATASTGNNEAF
TRBV7-2 11 ASTGVGNTEAF
TRBV6-5 11 ASSSGTDYGYT
TRBV5-1 9 ASSLDKKQY
TRBV6-2/TRBV6-3 12 ASSYLLREDTQY
TRBV4-3 13 ASSQVTGGPGELF
TRBV2 11 ASSQQQNYGYT
TRBV7-2 16 ASSSRVGGGIGTDTQY
TRBV5-1 14 ASSYGQGSSYNEQF
TRBV7-6 14 ASSKGTGFSNQPQH
TRBV30 14 AWSVLSTSGGHEQY
TRBV19 12 ASSVPGTVYGYT
TRBV27 11 ASSSEGAEKLF
TRBV7-2 12 ASSLGWGTGELF
TRBV5-1 13 ASSLRDRGKYGYT
TRBV7-3 11 ASSLSWSGEQF
TRBV10-3 15 AISESTRAVSTDTQY
TRBV19 10 ASSLTWGGYT
TRBV10-3 13 AISGGQGASNEQF
TRBV5-4 12 ASSPGQPGNTIY
TRBV5-6 12 ASSDRDRGEKLF
TRBV3-1/TRBV3-2 12 ASSQKGVGEKLF
TRBV19 12 ASSIRGGGYGYT
TRBV5-1 13 ASRGTGFGVSPLH
TRBV5-4 15 ASSGGGRGFGTGELF
TRBV21-1 10 ASSPNRGEAF
TRBV4-1 14 ASSQSLLTGNTEAF
TRBV4-3 14 ASSQETSGARETQY
TRBV6-2/TRBV6-3 11 ASSYLKYNEQF
TRBV6-2/TRBV6-3 14 ASRRGQGLTNTEAF
TRBV19 13 ASSIFDRANQPQH
TRBV6-6 17 ASSYESPGQTSGANVLT
TRBV7-2 13 ASSLSGGATGELF
TRBV3-1/TRBV3-2 16 ASSQESGLAGVPETQY
TRBV5-5 10 ASSLGSLEQF
TRBV6-6 14 ASSRGTSNGENTIY
TRBV18 12 ASSPIQVGHGYT
TRBV5-8 12 ASSYGRSTDTQY
TRBV20-1 11 SASSRAHETQY
TRBV7-8 13 ASSLGSSTNYGYT
TRBV2 12 ASRDRTGNAGYT
TRBV11-2 10 ASSLAAGELF
TRBV3-1/TRBV3-2 15 ASSQDSGEAMNTEAF
TRBV5-8 13 ASSLVELARHEQF
TRBV19 12 ASNYPGAEEKLF